The rows below give T cell receptor beta chains drawn from one sample of a study of T cells in Graves' hyperthyroidism and ophthalmopathy. One entry per CDR3 protein results from TCRdb running MiXCR on the multiplex PCR reads. This table holds approximately 610,000 distinct CDR3 sequences, around 17% found once. The source material was blood. All receptors derive from a young woman with Graves' hyperthyroidism. CDR3s include the opening cysteine and the closing phenylalanine or tryptophan. The order of the fields is V gene, D gene, clone size, J gene, CDR3 protein, CDR3 DNA. D genes are given only for firm matches. A row's size may be missing; if present it is once, few, many or a size class.

v_call: TRBV12-3/TRBV12-4; d_call: NA; clone_size: many; j_call: TRBJ2-5; cdr3_aa: CASSFYGQETQYF; cdr3_nt: TGTGCCAGCAGTTTTTACGGGCAAGAGACCCAGTACTTC
v_call: TRBV20-1; d_call: NA; clone_size: many; j_call: TRBJ1-1; cdr3_aa: CSASPGWNTEAFF; cdr3_nt: TGCAGTGCTAGCCCGGGGTGGAACACTGAAGCTTTCTTT
v_call: TRBV28; d_call: TRBD2; clone_size: few; j_call: TRBJ2-1; cdr3_aa: CASTTRGRAYNEQFF; cdr3_nt: TGTGCCAGCACCACCCGGGGGAGGGCCTACAATGAGCAGTTCTTC
v_call: TRBV7-2; d_call: NA; clone_size: NA; j_call: TRBJ1-2; cdr3_aa: CASRTTDLTRGYTF; cdr3_nt: TGTGCCAGCAGAACGACTGACTTAACACGGGGCTACACCTTC
v_call: TRBV30; d_call: NA; clone_size: NA; j_call: TRBJ2-7; cdr3_aa: CAWRGDSYEQYF; cdr3_nt: TGTGCCTGGAGAGGGGACTCCTACGAGCAGTACTTC
v_call: TRBV14; d_call: TRBD2; clone_size: few; j_call: TRBJ2-3; cdr3_aa: CASSQGVGTRATDTQYF; cdr3_nt: TGTGCCAGCAGCCAAGGAGTCGGGACTAGAGCCACAGATACGCAGTATTTT
v_call: TRBV15; d_call: TRBD1; clone_size: many; j_call: TRBJ1-3; cdr3_aa: CATSREDREGNTIYF; cdr3_nt: TGTGCCACCAGCAGAGAGGACAGGGAAGGAAACACCATATATTTT
v_call: TRBV12-3/TRBV12-4; d_call: NA; clone_size: many; j_call: TRBJ1-2; cdr3_aa: CASSPAQDFYYGYTF; cdr3_nt: TGTGCCAGCAGTCCGGCGCAAGACTTTTACTATGGCTACACCTTC
v_call: TRBV4-1; d_call: NA; clone_size: few; j_call: TRBJ1-2; cdr3_aa: CASSQELDGYTF; cdr3_nt: TGCGCCAGCAGCCAAGAGTTGGATGGCTACACCTTC
v_call: TRBV5-5; d_call: TRBD1; clone_size: many; j_call: TRBJ1-2; cdr3_aa: CASSLDYRGLSYGYTF; cdr3_nt: TGTGCCAGCAGCTTGGACTACAGGGGGCTTAGCTATGGCTACACCTTC
v_call: TRBV6-2/TRBV6-3; d_call: TRBD1; clone_size: few; j_call: TRBJ1-5; cdr3_aa: CASSYSPGTGGESRQPQHF; cdr3_nt: TGTGCCAGCAGTTACTCGCCCGGGACAGGGGGCGAAAGTCGTCAGCCCCAGCATTTT
v_call: TRBV7-2; d_call: NA; clone_size: many; j_call: TRBJ1-3; cdr3_aa: CASSWWGVSNTIYF; cdr3_nt: TGTGCCAGCAGCTGGTGGGGGGTCTCGAACACCATATATTTT
v_call: TRBV6-2/TRBV6-3; d_call: NA; clone_size: many; j_call: TRBJ1-6; cdr3_aa: CASSRRDASNSPLHF; cdr3_nt: TGTGCCAGCAGTAGACGGGACGCAAGTAATTCACCCCTCCACTTT
v_call: TRBV6-1; d_call: NA; clone_size: NA; j_call: TRBJ1-6; cdr3_aa: CAGRSAGVNSPLHF; cdr3_nt: TGTGCCGGACGTTCAGCAGGAGTGAATTCACCCCTCCACTTT
v_call: TRBV7-2; d_call: TRBD2; clone_size: many; j_call: TRBJ2-7; cdr3_aa: CASSLESGIAYEQYF; cdr3_nt: TGTGCCAGCAGCTTAGAAAGCGGGATCGCCTACGAGCAGTACTTC
v_call: TRBV5-4; d_call: NA; clone_size: few; j_call: TRBJ1-5; cdr3_aa: CASSLKGDSNQPQHF; cdr3_nt: TGTGCCAGCAGCCTTAAGGGGGATTCCAATCAGCCCCAGCATTTT
v_call: TRBV18; d_call: TRBD2; clone_size: many; j_call: TRBJ2-1; cdr3_aa: CASSPLSGSYNEQFF; cdr3_nt: TGTGCCAGCAGTCCATTAAGCGGGAGTTACAATGAGCAGTTCTTC
v_call: TRBV5-1; d_call: TRBD1; clone_size: many; j_call: TRBJ1-5; cdr3_aa: CASSPQGGSQPQHF; cdr3_nt: TGCGCCAGCAGCCCACAGGGGGGAAGTCAGCCCCAGCATTTT
v_call: TRBV19; d_call: NA; clone_size: NA; j_call: TRBJ2-7; cdr3_aa: CASSSAGFQSYEQYF; cdr3_nt: TGTGCCAGTAGTAGCGCGGGGTTCCAATCCTACGAGCAGTACTTC
v_call: TRBV6-2/TRBV6-3; d_call: TRBD1; clone_size: NA; j_call: TRBJ2-3; cdr3_aa: CASSYHGTGGTGTQYF; cdr3_nt: TGTGCCAGCAGTTATCATGGGACAGGGGGAACTGGTACGCAGTATTTT
v_call: TRBV5-5; d_call: TRBD2; clone_size: few; j_call: TRBJ2-3; cdr3_aa: CASSSGLANTDTQYF; cdr3_nt: TGTGCCAGCAGCTCCGGACTAGCGAACACAGATACGCAGTATTTT
v_call: TRBV18; d_call: NA; clone_size: NA; j_call: TRBJ2-1; cdr3_aa: CASSLDWINEQFF; cdr3_nt: TGTGCCAGCTCACTAGACTGGATCAATGAGCAGTTCTTC
v_call: TRBV20-1; d_call: NA; clone_size: many; j_call: TRBJ2-5; cdr3_aa: CSARDTSYSGETQYF; cdr3_nt: TGCAGTGCTAGAGATACATCTTATTCGGGGGAGACCCAGTACTTC
v_call: TRBV6-2/TRBV6-3; d_call: NA; clone_size: many; j_call: TRBJ1-5; cdr3_aa: CASSYGRGGNQPQHF; cdr3_nt: TGTGCCAGCAGTTACGGCCGGGGGGGAAATCAGCCCCAGCATTTT
v_call: TRBV7-6; d_call: NA; clone_size: NA; j_call: TRBJ1-6; cdr3_aa: CASSLEAPSSYNSPLHF; cdr3_nt: TGTGCCAGCAGCTTAGAGGCGCCGAGCTCCTATAATTCACCCCTCCACTTT
v_call: TRBV7-2; d_call: NA; clone_size: few; j_call: TRBJ1-3; cdr3_aa: CASSSVGHGNTIYF; cdr3_nt: TGTGCCAGCAGCTCCGTAGGGCATGGAAACACCATATATTTT
v_call: TRBV11-3; d_call: NA; clone_size: many; j_call: TRBJ2-5; cdr3_aa: CASSLEMGSGETQYF; cdr3_nt: TGTGCCAGCAGCTTAGAGATGGGCAGCGGGGAGACCCAGTACTTC
v_call: TRBV2; d_call: TRBD2; clone_size: many; j_call: TRBJ2-2; cdr3_aa: CASSSTPGLAGGVTGELFF; cdr3_nt: TGTGCCAGCTCCTCCACCCCGGGACTAGCGGGGGGGGTTACCGGGGAGCTGTTTTTT
v_call: TRBV5-1; d_call: TRBD2; clone_size: many; j_call: TRBJ2-1; cdr3_aa: CASSLVSGGPVGYNEQFF; cdr3_nt: TGCGCCAGCAGCTTGGTTAGCGGGGGCCCCGTAGGCTACAATGAGCAGTTCTTC
v_call: TRBV20-1; d_call: TRBD1; clone_size: many; j_call: TRBJ2-2; cdr3_aa: CSARDRGYTGELFF; cdr3_nt: TGCAGTGCTCGGGACAGGGGGTACACCGGGGAGCTGTTTTTT
v_call: TRBV7-2; d_call: TRBD2; clone_size: many; j_call: TRBJ2-1; cdr3_aa: CASSLFVGGVLNEQFF; cdr3_nt: TGTGCCAGCAGCTTGTTTGTCGGGGGGGTATTGAATGAGCAGTTCTTC
v_call: TRBV28; d_call: NA; clone_size: many; j_call: TRBJ2-7; cdr3_aa: CASSFLAYEQYF; cdr3_nt: TGTGCCAGCAGTTTTCTGGCCTACGAGCAGTACTTC
v_call: TRBV7-2; d_call: TRBD1; clone_size: few; j_call: TRBJ1-4; cdr3_aa: CASRPDRVYEKLFF; cdr3_nt: TGTGCCAGCAGACCCGACAGGGTCTACGAAAAACTGTTTTTT
v_call: TRBV20-1; d_call: TRBD2; clone_size: few; j_call: TRBJ2-2; cdr3_aa: CSARVGGGGLGGELFF; cdr3_nt: TGCAGTGCTAGGGTCGGCGGGGGGGGCCTTGGCGGGGAGCTGTTTTTT
v_call: TRBV20-1; d_call: TRBD1; clone_size: NA; j_call: TRBJ2-1; cdr3_aa: CSAGGGQGIRMVQFF; cdr3_nt: TGCAGTGCTGGAGGGGGACAGGGGATTCGTATGGTGCAGTTCTTC
v_call: TRBV19; d_call: NA; clone_size: NA; j_call: TRBJ1-1; cdr3_aa: CASSPSGLGDTEAFF; cdr3_nt: TGTGCCAGTAGTCCCTCCGGACTAGGGGACACTGAAGCTTTCTTT
v_call: TRBV12-3/TRBV12-4; d_call: NA; clone_size: many; j_call: TRBJ2-3; cdr3_aa: CASSFAGGADTQYF; cdr3_nt: TGTGCCAGCAGTTTCGCGGGTGGAGCAGATACGCAGTATTTT
v_call: TRBV9; d_call: TRBD2; clone_size: many; j_call: TRBJ2-5; cdr3_aa: CASSVGGQETQYF; cdr3_nt: TGTGCCAGCAGCGTGGGGGGGCAAGAGACCCAGTACTTC
v_call: TRBV12-5; d_call: TRBD1; clone_size: NA; j_call: TRBJ1-2; cdr3_aa: CASALGQGYGYTF; cdr3_nt: TGTGCTAGTGCCCTAGGACAGGGCTATGGCTACACCTTC
v_call: TRBV6-2/TRBV6-3; d_call: TRBD1; clone_size: many; j_call: TRBJ2-7; cdr3_aa: CASSYSSGGSYEQYF; cdr3_nt: TGTGCCAGCAGTTACTCGTCAGGGGGATCCTACGAGCAGTACTTC
v_call: TRBV19; d_call: TRBD2; clone_size: few; j_call: TRBJ2-5; cdr3_aa: CATATGSSGEETQYF; cdr3_nt: TGTGCCACCGCCACGGGGTCTAGCGGGGAAGAGACCCAGTACTTC
v_call: TRBV20-1; d_call: TRBD2; clone_size: NA; j_call: TRBJ2-1; cdr3_aa: CSARLAGANEQFF; cdr3_nt: TGCAGTGCCCGACTAGCGGGGGCCAATGAGCAGTTCTTC
v_call: TRBV7-9; d_call: TRBD1; clone_size: few; j_call: TRBJ2-5; cdr3_aa: CASSLDRGEQETQYF; cdr3_nt: TGTGCCAGCAGCTTAGACAGGGGGGAACAAGAGACCCAGTACTTC
v_call: TRBV20-1; d_call: NA; clone_size: many; j_call: TRBJ1-6; cdr3_aa: CSARDIERGENSPLHF; cdr3_nt: TGCAGTGCTAGAGATATCGAAAGAGGCGAGAACTCACCCCTCCACTTT
v_call: TRBV3-2; d_call: NA; clone_size: NA; j_call: TRBJ2-1; cdr3_aa: CASSQDNGNLDNDQFF; cdr3_nt: TGTGCCAGCAGCCAAGACAACGGGAATCTGGACAATGACCAGTTCTTC
v_call: TRBV12-3/TRBV12-4; d_call: NA; clone_size: NA; j_call: TRBJ2-1; cdr3_aa: CASNPQRSSYNEQLF; cdr3_nt: TGTGCCAGCAACCCCCAGCGGAGCTCCTACAATGAGCAGCTCTTC
v_call: TRBV7-9; d_call: TRBD1; clone_size: few; j_call: TRBJ2-7; cdr3_aa: CASSGDRRAYEQYF; cdr3_nt: TGTGCCAGCAGCGGGGACAGGAGAGCCTACGAGCAGTACTTC
v_call: TRBV6-1; d_call: NA; clone_size: NA; j_call: TRBJ2-2; cdr3_aa: CASRVRGSGELFF; cdr3_nt: TGTGCCAGCAGGGTCAGGGGTTCCGGGGAGCTGTTTTTT
v_call: TRBV2; d_call: TRBD2; clone_size: few; j_call: TRBJ2-7; cdr3_aa: CASRSRGGPYSQQYF; cdr3_nt: TGTGCCAGCAGGAGCCGGGGAGGGCCGTATTCTCAGCAGTACTTC
v_call: TRBV6-1; d_call: TRBD2; clone_size: few; j_call: TRBJ2-4; cdr3_aa: CASSPGTRSIAKNIQYF; cdr3_nt: TGTGCCAGCAGTCCCGGGACTAGGAGTATAGCCAAAAACATTCAGTACTTC